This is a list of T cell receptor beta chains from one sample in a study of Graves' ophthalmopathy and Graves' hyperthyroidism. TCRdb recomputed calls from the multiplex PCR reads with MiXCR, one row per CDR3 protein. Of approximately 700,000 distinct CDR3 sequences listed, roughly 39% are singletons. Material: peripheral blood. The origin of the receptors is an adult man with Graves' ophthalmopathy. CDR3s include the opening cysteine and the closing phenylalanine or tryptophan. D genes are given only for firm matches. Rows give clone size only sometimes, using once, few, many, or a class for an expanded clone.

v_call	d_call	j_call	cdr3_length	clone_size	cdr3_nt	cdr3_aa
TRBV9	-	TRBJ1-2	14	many	TGTGCCAGCAGCGAAACCGGGACGGCCTATGGCTACACCTTC	CASSETGTAYGYTF
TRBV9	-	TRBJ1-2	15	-	TGTGCCAGCAGCGTAGACGCGGGGTTCACTTATGGCTACACCTTC	CASSVDAGFTYGYTF
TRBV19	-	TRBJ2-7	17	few	TGTGCCAGCAGTTATTTAGCTGGATCAAAAATCGCCTACGAGCAGTACTTC	CASSYLAGSKIAYEQYF
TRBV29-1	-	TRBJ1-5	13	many	TGCAGCGTTGAAGCAGGGGAGGGTCAGCCCCAGCATTTT	CSVEAGEGQPQHF
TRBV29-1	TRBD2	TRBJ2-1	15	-	TGCAGCGCCGGGTTGGGAAGCGGGATAGGCAATGAGCAGTTCTTC	CSAGLGSGIGNEQFF
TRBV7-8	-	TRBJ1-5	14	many	TGTGCCAGCAGCTCCGGACAGTCCCATCAGCCCCAGCATTTT	CASSSGQSHQPQHF
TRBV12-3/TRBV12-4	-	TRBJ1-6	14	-	TGTGCCAGCAGTACCCCCTCAATCAATTCACCCCTCCACTTT	CASSTPSINSPLHF
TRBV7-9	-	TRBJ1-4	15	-	TGTGCCAGCAGCCAGAGGGGTAGTGGTAATGAAAAACTGTTTTTT	CASSQRGSGNEKLFF
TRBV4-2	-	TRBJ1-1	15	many	TGTGCCAGCAGCCAACAGGGCGCGGCAGACACTGAAGCTTTCTTT	CASSQQGAADTEAFF
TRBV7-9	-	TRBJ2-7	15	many	TGTGCCAGCAGCTTAGCCGACGGGCCGCCCTTCGAGCAGTACTTC	CASSLADGPPFEQYF
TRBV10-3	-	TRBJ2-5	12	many	TGTGCCACCGGGGACTTAGGAGAGACCCAGTACTTC	CATGDLGETQYF
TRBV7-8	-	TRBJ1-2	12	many	TGTGCCAGCAGCTTAGGGGGATGGGGCTACACCTTC	CASSLGGWGYTF
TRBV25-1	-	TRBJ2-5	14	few	TGTGCCAGCAGTGCGCACCCGTCGATCGATGAGCAGTACTTC	CASSAHPSIDEQYF
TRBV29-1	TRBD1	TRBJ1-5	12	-	TGCAGCCGACAGGGACCGAATCAGCCCCAGCATTTT	CSRQGPNQPQHF
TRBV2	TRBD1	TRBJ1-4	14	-	TGTGCCAGCAGCCACGGACAGGGGAGCGAAAAACTGTTTTTT	CASSHGQGSEKLFF
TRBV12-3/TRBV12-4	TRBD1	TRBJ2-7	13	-	TGTGCCAGCAGTTCCACGACAGGGAAGGAGCAGTACTTC	CASSSTTGKEQYF
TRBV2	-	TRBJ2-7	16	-	TGTGCCAGCAGTGACAGGGGAGGGGATAAGTCCTACGAGCAGTACTTC	CASSDRGGDKSYEQYF
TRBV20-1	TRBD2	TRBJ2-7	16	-	TGCAGTGCTATTCGGAAGAGCGGGGTAATCTCCTACGAGCAGTACTTC	CSAIRKSGVISYEQYF
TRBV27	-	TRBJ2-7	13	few	TGTGCCAGCAGTTTATCGAGGACGTACGAGCAGTACTTC	CASSLSRTYEQYF
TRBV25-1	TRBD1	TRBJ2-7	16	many	TGTGCCAGCAGTGAATCGGCGAGGACAGGTTCCTACGAGCAGTACTTC	CASSESARTGSYEQYF
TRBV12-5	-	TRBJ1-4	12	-	TGTGCTAGTGGTTGGGGTAATGAAAAACTGCTTTTT	CASGWGNEKLLF
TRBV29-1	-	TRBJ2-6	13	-	TGCAGCTTGGACGGCTCTGGGGCCAACGTCCTGACTTTC	CSLDGSGANVLTF
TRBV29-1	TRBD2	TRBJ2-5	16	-	TGCAGCGTCCCTGGCATCCGCGGGGGGGCACGAGAGACCCAGTACTTC	CSVPGIRGGARETQYF
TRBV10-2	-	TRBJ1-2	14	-	TGCGCCAGCAGTGGCCAGAGACAGTCCTATGGCTACACCTTC	CASSGQRQSYGYTF
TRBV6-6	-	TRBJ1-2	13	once	TGTGCCAGCAGTTACGAGGGTCGGTATGGCTACATCTTC	CASSYEGRYGYIF
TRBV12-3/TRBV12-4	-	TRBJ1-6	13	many	TGTGCCACCAAGACAGGTTATAATTCACCCCTCCACTTT	CATKTGYNSPLHF
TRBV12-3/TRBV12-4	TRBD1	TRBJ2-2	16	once	TGTGCCAGCAGTTTATCGAGCGCAGGGGGTGCCGGGGAGCTGTTTTTT	CASSLSSAGGAGELFF
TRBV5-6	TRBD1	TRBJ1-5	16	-	TGTGCCAGCAGCTTATCGGGACAGGGGGCTAGACAGCCCCAGCATTTT	CASSLSGQGARQPQHF
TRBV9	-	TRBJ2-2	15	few	TGTGCCAGCAGCGTAGCTGAGGTTAACACCGGGGAGCTGTTTTTT	CASSVAEVNTGELFF
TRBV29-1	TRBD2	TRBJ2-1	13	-	TGCAGCGTTGCCAGCGGGAGTCGTGTTGAGCAGTTCTTC	CSVASGSRVEQFF
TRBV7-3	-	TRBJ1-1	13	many	TGTGCCAGCAGCAACCCGGGGATGGGGGAAGCTTTCTTT	CASSNPGMGEAFF
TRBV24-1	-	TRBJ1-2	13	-	TGTGCCATCAGTGAGGGGGAAAACTATGGCTACACCTTC	CAISEGENYGYTF
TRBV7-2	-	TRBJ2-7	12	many	TGTGCCAGCAGCTTAGGACGATCGGTGCAGTACTTC	CASSLGRSVQYF
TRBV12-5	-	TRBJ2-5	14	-	TGTGCTAGAACACCGGGATCAGAACAAGAGACCCAGTACTTC	CARTPGSEQETQYF
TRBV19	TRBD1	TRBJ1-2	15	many	TGTGCCAGTAGTATAGACGCCGACAGGGGCTATGGCTACACCTTC	CASSIDADRGYGYTF
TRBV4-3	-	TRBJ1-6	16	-	TGCGCCAGCAGCCAAGATACGGGACACCGATATTCACCCCTCCACTTT	CASSQDTGHRYSPLHF
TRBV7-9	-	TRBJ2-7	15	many	TGTGCCAGCAGCTCGATGCCGGGACCTACCTACGAGCAGTACTTC	CASSSMPGPTYEQYF
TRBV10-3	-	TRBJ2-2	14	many	TGTGCCATCAGTGTATCAGCGAACACCGGGGAGCTGTTTTTT	CAISVSANTGELFF
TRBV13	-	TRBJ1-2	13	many	TGTGCCAGCAGCTTAAAGGGAGTTAGCGGCTACACCTTC	CASSLKGVSGYTF
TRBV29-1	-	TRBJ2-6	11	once	TGCAGCGCCGTCGGGGATCGCGAGCTGACTTTC	CSAVGDRELTF
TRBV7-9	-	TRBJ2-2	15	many	TGTGCCAGCAGCACCAGGACAGCGAACACCGGGGAGCTGTTTTTT	CASSTRTANTGELFF
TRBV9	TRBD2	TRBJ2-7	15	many	TGTGCCAGCAGCGTAGCGAGCGGGGGTCCCTACGAGCAGTACTTC	CASSVASGGPYEQYF
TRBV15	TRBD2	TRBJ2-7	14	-	TGTGCCACCATCGGGACTAGCGGGAGCCACGAGCAGTACTTC	CATIGTSGSHEQYF
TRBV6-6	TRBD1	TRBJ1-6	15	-	TGTGCCAGCAGTTTTGGGACAGGCGATAATTCACCCCTCCACTTT	CASSFGTGDNSPLHF
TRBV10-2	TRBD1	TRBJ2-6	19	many	TGCGCCAGCAGTGATGGGACAGGGTCACTCAGCTCTGGGGCCAACGTCCTGACTTTC	CASSDGTGSLSSGANVLTF
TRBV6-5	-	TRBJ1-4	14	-	-	CASREAEPYSNCFF
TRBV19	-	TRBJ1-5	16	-	TGTGCCAGTAGTAGCCCGAAGGGACGGGCAAAAGAGACCCAGCATTTT	CASSSPKGRAKETQHF
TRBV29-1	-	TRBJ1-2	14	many	TGCAGCGTTGTGAGTCAGGGCGCGAGTCATGGCTACACCTTC	CSVVSQGASHGYTF
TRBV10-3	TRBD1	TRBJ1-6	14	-	TGTGCCATCATTATCGACAGGGAAAATTCACCCCTCCACTTT	CAIIIDRENSPLHF
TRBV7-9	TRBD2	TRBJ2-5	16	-	TGTGCCAGCAGCTTACCGGCGGGGGGCTCCCAAGAGATCCAGTACTTC	CASSLPAGGSQEIQYF
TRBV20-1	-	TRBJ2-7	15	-	TGCAGTGCTAGAGATCTTAGGAGGCAGTCCTACGAGCAGTACTTC	CSARDLRRQSYEQYF
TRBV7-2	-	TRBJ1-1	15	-	TGTGCCAGTAGTACCCGGGCGCGTATGAACACTGAAGCTTTCTTT	CASSTRARMNTEAFF
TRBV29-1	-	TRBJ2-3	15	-	TGCAACGTTGAGAGGGGGACCACTAGCACAGATACGCAGTATTTT	CNVERGTTSTDTQYF
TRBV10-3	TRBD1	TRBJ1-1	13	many	TGTGCCATCAGGGACAGGTTCAACACTGAAGCTTTCTTT	CAIRDRFNTEAFF
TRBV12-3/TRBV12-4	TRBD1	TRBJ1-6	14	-	TGTGCCAGCAGTTTCAGGGGACCTGGGACAGGCATCCACTTT	CASSFRGPGTGIHF